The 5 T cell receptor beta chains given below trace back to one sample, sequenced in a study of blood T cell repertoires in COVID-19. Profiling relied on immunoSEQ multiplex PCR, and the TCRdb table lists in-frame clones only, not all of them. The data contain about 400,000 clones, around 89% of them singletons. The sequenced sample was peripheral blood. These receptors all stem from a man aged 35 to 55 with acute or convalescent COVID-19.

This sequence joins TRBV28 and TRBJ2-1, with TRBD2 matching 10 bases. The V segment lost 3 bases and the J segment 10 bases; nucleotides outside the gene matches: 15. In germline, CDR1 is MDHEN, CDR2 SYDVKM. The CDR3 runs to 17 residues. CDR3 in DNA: TGTGCCAGCAGTTTGGAGGTAGGACTAGCGGTGGTTGGGGAGCAGTTCTTC. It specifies CASSLEVGLAVVGEQFF.

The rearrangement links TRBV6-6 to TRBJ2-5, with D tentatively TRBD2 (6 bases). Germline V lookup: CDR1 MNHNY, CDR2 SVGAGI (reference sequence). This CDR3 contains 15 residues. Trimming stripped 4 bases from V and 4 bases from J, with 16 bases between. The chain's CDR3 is CASSWATSRGETQYF. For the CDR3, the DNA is TGTGCCAGCAGTTGGGCGACTAGTCGCGGAGAGACCCAGTACTTC.

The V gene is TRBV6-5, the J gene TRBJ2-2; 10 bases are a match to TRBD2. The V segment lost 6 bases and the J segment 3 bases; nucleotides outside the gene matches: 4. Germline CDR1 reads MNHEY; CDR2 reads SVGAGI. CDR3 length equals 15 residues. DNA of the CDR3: TGTGCCAGCAGATCTAGCGGGAGTTACACCGGGGAGCTGTTTTTT. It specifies CASRSSGSYTGELFF.

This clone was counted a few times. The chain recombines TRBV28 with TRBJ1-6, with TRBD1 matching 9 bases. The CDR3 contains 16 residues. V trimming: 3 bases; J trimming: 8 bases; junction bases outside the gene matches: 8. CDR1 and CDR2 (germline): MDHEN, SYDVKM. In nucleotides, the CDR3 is TGTGCCAGCAGTTTTACAGGGGGCACGAGTTATTCACCCCTCCACTTT. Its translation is CASSFTGGTSYSPLHF.

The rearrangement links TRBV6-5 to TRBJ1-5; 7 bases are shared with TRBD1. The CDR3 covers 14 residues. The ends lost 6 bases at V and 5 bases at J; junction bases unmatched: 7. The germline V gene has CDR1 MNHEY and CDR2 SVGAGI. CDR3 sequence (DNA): TGTGCCAGCAGCAGCGACAGGGACGATCAGCCCCAGCATTTT. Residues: CASSSDRDDQPQHF.